Sequencing of this TCR beta chain was carried out in a study of T cells after posttransplantation cyclophosphamide. Notes on the study in general: Recipient CMV seropositivity and CMV reactivation strongly tracked TRB clonality.

Busulfan-fludarabine conditioning, marrow transplant, and cyclophosphamide on days +3 and +4 were administered. TCRdb's table, derived via immunoSEQ multiplex PCR, lists solely in-frame clones and lacks some. The sample lists under 20,000 clones, less than 80% occurring once. The CDR3 spans 14 residues. V gave up 6 bases and J gave up 1 base, with 9 bases separating them. CDR1 and CDR2 from the germline V gene are KGHSH and LQKENI. The sample holds a few counts of this clone. Its antigen remains unknown. The source material was PBMCs, sampled after an allogeneic stem cell transplant with post-transplant cyclophosphamide. The TCR comes from a male patient aged 30 to 40 who received an allogeneic stem cell transplant from a related donor, was CMV-positive, and had acute GVHD only. The graft donor may be the source of some T cells. This sequence joins TRBV18 and TRBJ2-2, with D maybe TRBD2 (6 bases). The CDR3 bases are TGTGCCAGCTCGGCCGGGAGGAACACCGGGGAGCTGTTTTTT. Protein sequence: CASSAGRNTGELFF.